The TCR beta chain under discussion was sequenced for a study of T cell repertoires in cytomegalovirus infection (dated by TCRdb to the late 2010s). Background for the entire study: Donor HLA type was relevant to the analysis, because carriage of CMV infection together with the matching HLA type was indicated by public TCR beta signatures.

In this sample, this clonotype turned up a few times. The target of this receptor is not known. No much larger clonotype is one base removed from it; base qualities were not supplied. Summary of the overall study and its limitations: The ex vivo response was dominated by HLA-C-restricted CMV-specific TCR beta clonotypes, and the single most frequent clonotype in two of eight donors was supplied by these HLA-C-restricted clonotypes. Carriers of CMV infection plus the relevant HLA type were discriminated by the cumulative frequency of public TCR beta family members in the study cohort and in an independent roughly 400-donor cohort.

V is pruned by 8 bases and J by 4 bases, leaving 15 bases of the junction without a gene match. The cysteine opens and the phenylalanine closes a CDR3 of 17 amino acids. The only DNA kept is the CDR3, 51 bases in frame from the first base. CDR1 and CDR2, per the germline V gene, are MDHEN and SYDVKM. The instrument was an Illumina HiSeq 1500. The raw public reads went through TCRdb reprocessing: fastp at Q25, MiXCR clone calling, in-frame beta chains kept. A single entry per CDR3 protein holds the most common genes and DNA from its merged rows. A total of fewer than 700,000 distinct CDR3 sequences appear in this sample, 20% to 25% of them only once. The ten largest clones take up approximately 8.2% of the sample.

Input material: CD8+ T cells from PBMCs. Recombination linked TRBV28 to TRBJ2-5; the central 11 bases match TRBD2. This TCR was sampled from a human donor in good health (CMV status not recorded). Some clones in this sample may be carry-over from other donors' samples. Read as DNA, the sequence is TGTGCCAGCCAAAGGGAACTAGCGGGGGAGGGGCGAGAGACCCAGTACTTC. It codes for CASQRELAGEGRETQYF.